This T cell receptor (beta chain) derives from a study of type 1 regulatory T cells. Study summary: This in vitro CD4 product, T-allo10, is enriched for Tr1 cells and alloantigen-specific.

V trimming: 3 bases; J trimming: 4 bases; junction bases outside the gene matches: 0. The CDR3 totals 12 residues. Germline CDR1 is KGHSH and CDR2 is LQKENI. Worth noting for this clonotype: Antigen: not known.

A single record per CDR3 protein comes from TCRdb applying MiXCR to the reads. This sample carries around 62,000 distinct CDR3 sequences, 63% of them seen once, and the ten largest clones take 7% to 8.5%. The rearrangement uses TRBV18 and TRBJ2-7, with TRBD2 matching 7 bases. Sequencing was carried out using cultured T cells, either the whole culture or a sorted T cell fraction (not recorded which). Subset here: Tr1-enriched cell product generated in vitro against host alloantigens. This TCR derives from a human donor in good health. The CDR3 region is CASSPGRYEQYF. CDR3 nucleotide sequence: TGTGCCAGCTCACCCGGGAGGTACGAGCAGTACTTC.